Reported below is one TCR beta chain. These data are taken from a study of blood T cells in healthy people across ages. The germline V gene has CDR1 DFQATT and CDR2 SNEGSKA (reference sequence). V was cut by 3 bases and J by 2 bases, with 11 bases left in between. The CDR3 spans 14 residues. For the second PCR, which ran for about 7 to 11 cycles, a sample-barcoded 5' primer and a J-beta primer mix were used. Every cDNA molecule bore a tag from a template-switch adaptor containing 12 random nucleotides. MiXCR was run by TCRdb on the 5' RACE reads, yielding one entry per CDR3 protein. Of 1.5 million to 2 million distinct CDR3 sequences in the sample, roughly 30% were seen once.

Sample: blood. This TCR was sampled from a woman aged 25 to 39 in good health. This chain links TRBV20-1 with TRBJ2-1, with D possibly TRBD2 on 5 matching bases. CDR3 loop: CSARAAAPYNEQFF. CDR3 nucleotides: TGCAGTGCTAGGGCAGCGGCACCCTACAATGAGCAGTTCTTC.